This TCR beta chain emerged from a study of blood T cell repertoires in COVID-19. Study-level information: Spain, Italy and the United States supplied samples that represented acute and convalescent COVID-19.

Original processing notes: Amplification from reference gene primers served as the basis for estimated nucleated cell counts. This table comes from immunoSEQ multiplex PCR, and its TCRdb copy is limited to in-frame clones, with some not included. V, J and clone size reflect that table, while D and trimming were determined from the DNA. The sample lists around 150,000 clones; around 80% were seen once. Enrolled through a virtual design, the participants were between roughly 18 and 95 years of age and came from roughly 22 US areas. Two negative PCRs, clearance, or symptom resolution characterized the recovered Cohort 3 donors. The CDR3 is made up of 11 amino acids. Germline CDR1 and CDR2: SNHLY and FYNNEI. Trimming took off 8 bases at V and 5 bases at J, with 7 bases between the two ends.

The sequencing input was PBMCs or T cells enriched from blood (not recorded which). The sequence was collected from a man aged 35-49 years who had recovered from COVID-19. The chain has TRBV2 and TRBJ2-1; the D is unclear. CDR3 bases: TGTGCCAGCTCCACAGACAATGAGCAGTTCTTC. Translated, it gives CASSTDNEQFF.